The entry below gives a single TCR beta chain sequence along with its context. The antigen remains unidentified. This CDR3 has 15 residues. Germline CDR1 is SGHAT and CDR2 is FQDESV (reference sequence). The entry originates in a study of cytomegalovirus exposure and HLA in healthy donors. Study-level findings and limits: Rare sequences made up most TCRs, while some public TCRs were found in many donors.

PCR employed 60 Vbeta and 13 Jbeta primers. Measured with immunoSEQ multiplex PCR; TCRdb has only the in-frame clones, and not every one. The sample consists of about 190,000 clones, about 81% of them appearing once. Sequenced input: PBMCs. V and J are TRBV11-1 and TRBJ2-5, with 9 bases identical to TRBD1. The last part of the DNA fits TRBJ2-7 better; the J call may be wrong. This sequence was found in a young man in good health and CMV-seropositive. In nucleotides, the CDR3 is TGTGCCAGCAGCTTAGCCGGGACAGGGTGGTACGAGCAGTACTTC. Protein sequence: CASSLAGTGWYEQYF.